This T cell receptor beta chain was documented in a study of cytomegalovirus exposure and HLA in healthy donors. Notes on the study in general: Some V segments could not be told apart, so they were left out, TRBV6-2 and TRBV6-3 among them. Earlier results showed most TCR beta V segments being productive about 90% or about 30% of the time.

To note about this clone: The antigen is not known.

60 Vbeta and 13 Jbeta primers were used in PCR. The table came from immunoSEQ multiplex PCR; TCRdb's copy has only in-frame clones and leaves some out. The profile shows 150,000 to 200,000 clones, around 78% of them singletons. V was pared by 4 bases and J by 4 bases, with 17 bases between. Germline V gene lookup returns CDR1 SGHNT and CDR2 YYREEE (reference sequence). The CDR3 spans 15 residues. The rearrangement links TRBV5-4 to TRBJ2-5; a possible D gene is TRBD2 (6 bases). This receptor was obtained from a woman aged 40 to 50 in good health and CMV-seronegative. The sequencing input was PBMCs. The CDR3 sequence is CASSHRVSGGETQYF. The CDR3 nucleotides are TGTGCCAGCAGCCATAGGGTCTCCGGGGGAGAGACCCAGTACTTC.